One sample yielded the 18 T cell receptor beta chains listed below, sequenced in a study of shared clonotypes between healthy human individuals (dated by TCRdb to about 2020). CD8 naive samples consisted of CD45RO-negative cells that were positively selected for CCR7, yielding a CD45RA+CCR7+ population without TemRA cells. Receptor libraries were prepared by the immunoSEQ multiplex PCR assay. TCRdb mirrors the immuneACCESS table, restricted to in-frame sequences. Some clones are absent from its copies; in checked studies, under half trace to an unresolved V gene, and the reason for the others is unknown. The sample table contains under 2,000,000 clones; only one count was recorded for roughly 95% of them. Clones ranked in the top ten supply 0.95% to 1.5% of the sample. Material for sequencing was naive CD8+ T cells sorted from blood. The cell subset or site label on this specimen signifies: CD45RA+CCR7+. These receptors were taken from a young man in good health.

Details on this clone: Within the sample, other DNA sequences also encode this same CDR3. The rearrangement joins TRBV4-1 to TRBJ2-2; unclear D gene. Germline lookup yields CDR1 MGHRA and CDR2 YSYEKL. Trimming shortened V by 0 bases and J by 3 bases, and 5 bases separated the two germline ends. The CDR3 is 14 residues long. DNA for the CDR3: TGCGCCAGCAGCCAAGATCTGTACACCGGGGAGCTGTTTTTT. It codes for CASSQDLYTGELFF.

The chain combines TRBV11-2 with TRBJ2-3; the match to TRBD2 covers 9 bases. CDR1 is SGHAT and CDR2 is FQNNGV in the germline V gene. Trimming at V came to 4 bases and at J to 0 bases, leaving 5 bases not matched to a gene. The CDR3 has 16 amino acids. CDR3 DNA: TGTGCCAGCAGCTACCTAGCGGGACCTAGCACAGATACGCAGTATTTT. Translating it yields CASSYLAGPSTDTQYF.

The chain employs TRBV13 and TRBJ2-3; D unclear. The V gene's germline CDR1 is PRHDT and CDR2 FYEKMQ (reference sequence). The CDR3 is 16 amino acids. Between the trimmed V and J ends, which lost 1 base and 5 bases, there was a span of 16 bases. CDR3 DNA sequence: TGTGCCAGCAGCTTAGCAACGGTTAACCGAGGAGATACGCAGTATTTT. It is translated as CASSLATVNRGDTQYF.

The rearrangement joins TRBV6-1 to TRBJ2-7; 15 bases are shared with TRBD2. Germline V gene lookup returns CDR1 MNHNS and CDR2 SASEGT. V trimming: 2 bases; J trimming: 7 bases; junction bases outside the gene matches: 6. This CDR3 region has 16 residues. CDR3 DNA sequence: TGTGCCAGCAGTGAAAGGACTAGCGGGGGGGGTTGGGAGCAGTACTTC. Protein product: CASSERTSGGGWEQYF.

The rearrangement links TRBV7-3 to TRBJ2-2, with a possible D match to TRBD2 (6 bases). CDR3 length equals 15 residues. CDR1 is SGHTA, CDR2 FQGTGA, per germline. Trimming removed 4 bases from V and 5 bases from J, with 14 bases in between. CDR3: CASSSLAPGTGELFF. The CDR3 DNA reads TGTGCCAGCAGCTCACTAGCCCCGGGGACCGGGGAGCTGTTTTTT.

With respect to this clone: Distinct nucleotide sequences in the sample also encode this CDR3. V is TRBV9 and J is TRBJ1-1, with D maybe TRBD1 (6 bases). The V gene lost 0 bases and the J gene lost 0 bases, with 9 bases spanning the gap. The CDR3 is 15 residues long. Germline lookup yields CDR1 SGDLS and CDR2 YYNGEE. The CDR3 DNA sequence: TGTGCCAGCAGCGTAGAAGGGGGTCTGAACACTGAAGCTTTCTTT. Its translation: CASSVEGGLNTEAFF.

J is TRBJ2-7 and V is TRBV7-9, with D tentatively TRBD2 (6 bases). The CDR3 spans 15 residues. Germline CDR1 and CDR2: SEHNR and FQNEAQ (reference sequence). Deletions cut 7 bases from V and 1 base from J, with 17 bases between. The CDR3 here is CASNPGGLLSYEQYF. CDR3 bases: TGTGCCAGCAATCCCGGGGGTCTACTTTCCTACGAGCAGTACTTC.

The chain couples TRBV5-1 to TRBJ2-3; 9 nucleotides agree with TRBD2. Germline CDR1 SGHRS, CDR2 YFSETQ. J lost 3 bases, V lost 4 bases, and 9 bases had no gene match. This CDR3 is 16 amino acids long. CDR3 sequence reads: CASSRDIAGDTDTQYF. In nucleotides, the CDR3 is TGCGCCAGCAGCCGAGATATAGCGGGGGATACAGATACGCAGTATTTT.

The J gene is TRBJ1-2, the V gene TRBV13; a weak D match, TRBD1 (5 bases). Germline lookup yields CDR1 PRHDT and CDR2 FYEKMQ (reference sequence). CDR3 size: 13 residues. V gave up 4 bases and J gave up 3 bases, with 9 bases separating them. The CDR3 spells CASSWQGDYGYTF. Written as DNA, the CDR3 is TGTGCCAGCAGCTGGCAGGGAGACTATGGCTACACCTTC.

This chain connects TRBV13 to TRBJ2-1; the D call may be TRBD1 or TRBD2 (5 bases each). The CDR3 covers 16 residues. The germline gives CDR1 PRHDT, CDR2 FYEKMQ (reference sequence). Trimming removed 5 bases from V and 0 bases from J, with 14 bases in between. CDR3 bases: TGTGCCAGCAGCCCCGGAGAGGGGCCCTCCTACAATGAGCAGTTCTTC. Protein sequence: CASSPGEGPSYNEQFF.

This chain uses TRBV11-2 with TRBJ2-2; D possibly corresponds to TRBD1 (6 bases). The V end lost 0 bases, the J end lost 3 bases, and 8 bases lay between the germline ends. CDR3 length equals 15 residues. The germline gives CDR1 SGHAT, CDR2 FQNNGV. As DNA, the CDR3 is TGTGCCAGCAGCTTAGAGGACAGAGACACCGGGGAGCTGTTTTTT. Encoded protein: CASSLEDRDTGELFF.

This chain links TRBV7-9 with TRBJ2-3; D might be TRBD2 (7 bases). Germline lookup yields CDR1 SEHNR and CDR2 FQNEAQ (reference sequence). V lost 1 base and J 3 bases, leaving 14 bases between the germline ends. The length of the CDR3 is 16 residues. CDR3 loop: CASSLGGGAKTDTQYF. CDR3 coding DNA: TGTGCCAGCAGCTTAGGAGGGGGGGCCAAAACAGATACGCAGTATTTT.

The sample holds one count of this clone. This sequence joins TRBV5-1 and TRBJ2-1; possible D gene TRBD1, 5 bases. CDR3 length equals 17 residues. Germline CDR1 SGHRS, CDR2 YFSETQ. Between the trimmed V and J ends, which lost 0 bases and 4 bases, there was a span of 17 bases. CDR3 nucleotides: TGCGCCAGCAGCTTGGCTGGGGCAGGGTCCGGGTACAATGAGCAGTTCTTC. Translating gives CASSLAGAGSGYNEQFF.

DNA of the CDR3: TGTGCCAGCAGCTTTGGCGGACAGGGATATGGAAACACCATATATTTT. Encoded protein: CASSFGGQGYGNTIYF. V gene TRBV7-9 combines with J gene TRBJ1-3, with 8 bases identical to TRBD1. CDR1 SEHNR and CDR2 FQNEAQ come from the germline V gene (reference sequence). The CDR3 is made up of 16 amino acids. V shed 3 bases, J shed 3 bases, and the junction held 7 bases outside the gene matches.

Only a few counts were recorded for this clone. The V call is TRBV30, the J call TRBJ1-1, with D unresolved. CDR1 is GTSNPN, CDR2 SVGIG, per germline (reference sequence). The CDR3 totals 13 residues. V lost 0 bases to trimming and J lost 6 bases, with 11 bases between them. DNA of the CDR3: TGTGCCTGGAGTGTAACGGTAAACCCTGAAGCTTTCTTT. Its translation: CAWSVTVNPEAFF.

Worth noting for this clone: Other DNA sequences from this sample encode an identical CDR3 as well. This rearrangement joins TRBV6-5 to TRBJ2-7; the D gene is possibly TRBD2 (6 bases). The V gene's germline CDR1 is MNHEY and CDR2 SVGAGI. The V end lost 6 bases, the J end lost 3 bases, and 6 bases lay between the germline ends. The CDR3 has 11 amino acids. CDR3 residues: CASSGGYEQYF. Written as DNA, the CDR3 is TGTGCCAGCAGCGGGGGCTACGAGCAGTACTTC.

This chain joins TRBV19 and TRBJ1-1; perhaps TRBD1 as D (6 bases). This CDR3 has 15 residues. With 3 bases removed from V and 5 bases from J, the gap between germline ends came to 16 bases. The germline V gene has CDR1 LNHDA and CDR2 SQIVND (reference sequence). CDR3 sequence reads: CASSMSQGVWTEAFF. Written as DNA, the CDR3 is TGTGCCAGTAGTATGTCACAGGGAGTTTGGACTGAAGCTTTCTTT.

DNA of the CDR3: TGTGCCAGCAGCTTAGTATACCTAGCGGAGGACAATGAGCAGTTCTTC. Protein product: CASSLVYLAEDNEQFF. This rearrangement joins TRBV7-2 to TRBJ2-1; TRBD2 aligns across 7 bases. The junction had 8 bases not matched to a gene; V was cut back by 1 base and J by 5 bases. CDR3 length: 16 amino acids. Per germline, CDR1 SGHTA and CDR2 FQGNSA.